Listed below are T cell receptor beta chains from one sample, sequenced in a study of molecular identifiers for immune sequencing clone quantification. Via MiXCR, TCRdb re-called the PCR reads, giving one row per CDR3 protein. In the table there are 600,000 to 650,000 distinct CDR3 sequences, 15% to 20% of which are singletons. The sample taken for sequencing was naive CD8+ T cells from blood, with Jurkat cell RNA spiked in. These receptors were taken from a human donor in good health. Some libraries in this study had Jurkat cell RNA spiked in. CDR3s include the opening cysteine and the closing phenylalanine or tryptophan. D genes are given only for firm matches. Clone size is given for some rows only: seen once, a few or many times, or a class if the clone is expanded.

J: TRBJ1-3; length: 16; D: TRBD1; size: many; V: TRBV20-1; CDR3: CSATPSRGEPGNTIYF; DNA: TGCAGTGCTACCCCCTCCAGGGGGGAGCCTGGAAACACCATATATTTT
J: TRBJ2-5; length: 17; D: TRBD2; size: many; V: TRBV4-3; CDR3: CASSQDVAGGSLETQYF; DNA: TGCGCCAGCAGCCAAGACGTAGCGGGAGGGTCGTTAGAGACCCAGTACTTC
J: TRBJ2-3; length: 15; D: -; size: many; V: TRBV7-9; CDR3: CASSLGTANTDTQYF; DNA: TGTGCCAGCAGCTTAGGGACAGCAAACACAGATACGCAGTATTTT
J: TRBJ2-3; length: 14; D: -; size: many; V: TRBV12-3/TRBV12-4; CDR3: CASSYAALVDTQYF; DNA: TGTGCCAGCAGTTATGCCGCCTTGGTAGATACGCAGTATTTT
J: TRBJ2-7; length: 15; D: TRBD1; size: many; V: TRBV13; CDR3: CASSLGTGGGYEQYF; DNA: TGCGCCAGCAGCCTAGGGACAGGGGGCGGATACGAGCAGTACTTC
J: TRBJ2-3; length: 17; D: TRBD2; size: many; V: TRBV12-3/TRBV12-4; CDR3: CASSLALGGGALDTQYF; DNA: TGTGCCAGCAGTTTAGCGCTGGGCGGGGGGGCACTAGATACGCAGTATTTT
J: TRBJ2-3; length: 15; D: TRBD2; size: many; V: TRBV7-9; CDR3: CASGNEGLASDTQYF; DNA: TGTGCCAGCGGCAACGAGGGACTAGCATCAGATACGCAGTATTTT
J: TRBJ2-7; length: 14; D: -; size: many; V: TRBV7-9; CDR3: CASSADTRVYEQYF; DNA: TGTGCCAGCAGCGCGGACACGAGAGTGTACGAGCAGTACTTC
J: TRBJ2-7; length: 17; D: TRBD2; size: few; V: TRBV6-1; CDR3: CASSEALRWEGGYEQYF; DNA: TGTGCCAGCAGTGAAGCGCTTCGGTGGGAGGGTGGGTACGAGCAGTACTTC
J: TRBJ1-1; length: 15; D: -; size: few; V: TRBV5-5; CDR3: CASSFFQGPGTEAFF; DNA: TGTGCCAGCAGCTTTTTTCAGGGGCCGGGGACTGAAGCTTTCTTT
J: TRBJ2-2; length: 16; D: -; size: few; V: TRBV28; CDR3: CASSFGAGAYSGELFF; DNA: TGTGCCAGCAGTTTTGGGGCAGGGGCTTACAGCGGGGAGCTGTTTTTT
J: TRBJ1-6; length: 19; D: -; size: -; V: TRBV20-1; CDR3: CSARSLGSVLHSYNSPLHF; DNA: TGCAGTGCTAGGAGCTTAGGATCAGTTTTACACTCCTATAATTCACCCCTCCACTTT
J: TRBJ1-1; length: 14; D: -; size: many; V: TRBV4-1; CDR3: CASSQAGVVTEAFF; DNA: TGCGCCAGCAGCCAAGCAGGGGTTGTCACTGAAGCTTTCTTT
J: TRBJ2-3; length: 17; D: -; size: many; V: TRBV28; CDR3: CASSSNRVVYRTDTQYF; DNA: TGTGCCAGCAGTTCCAACAGGGTAGTGTACCGCACAGATACGCAGTATTTT
J: TRBJ2-7; length: 16; D: TRBD2; size: -; V: TRBV7-9; CDR3: CASSLGGGSVVYEQYF; DNA: TGTGCCAGCAGCTTAGGCGGGGGTTCAGTGGTCTACGAGCAGTACTTC
J: TRBJ2-6; length: 15; D: -; size: many; V: TRBV14; CDR3: CASSQDPGGANVLTF; DNA: TGTGCCAGCAGCCAAGATCCTGGGGGGGCCAACGTCCTGACTTTC
J: TRBJ1-1; length: 12; D: -; size: many; V: TRBV29-1; CDR3: CSVERGSLEAFF; DNA: TGCAGCGTTGAAAGGGGTAGTCTTGAAGCTTTCTTT
J: TRBJ2-3; length: 17; D: -; size: few; V: TRBV27; CDR3: CASSLSLGVLGTDTQYF; DNA: TGTGCCAGCAGTTTATCCCTGGGGGTTTTGGGCACAGATACGCAGTATTTT
J: TRBJ1-1; length: 15; D: -; size: many; V: TRBV20-1; CDR3: CSARDLFGFRTEAFF; DNA: TGCAGTGCTAGAGATTTGTTCGGGTTTCGGACTGAAGCTTTCTTT
J: TRBJ2-3; length: 16; D: TRBD2; size: -; V: TRBV12-3/TRBV12-4; CDR3: CASSLESGRAVDTQYF; DNA: TGTGCCAGCAGTTTAGAGAGCGGGAGGGCCGTAGATACGCAGTATTTT
J: TRBJ1-5; length: 15; D: TRBD1; size: many; V: TRBV20-1; CDR3: CSATGQGPYNQPQHF; DNA: TGCAGTGCTACGGGACAGGGGCCATACAATCAGCCCCAGCATTTT
J: TRBJ2-3; length: 14; D: TRBD2; size: few; V: TRBV30; CDR3: CAWDSGASPDTQYF; DNA: TGTGCCTGGGATAGCGGGGCCAGCCCAGATACGCAGTATTTT